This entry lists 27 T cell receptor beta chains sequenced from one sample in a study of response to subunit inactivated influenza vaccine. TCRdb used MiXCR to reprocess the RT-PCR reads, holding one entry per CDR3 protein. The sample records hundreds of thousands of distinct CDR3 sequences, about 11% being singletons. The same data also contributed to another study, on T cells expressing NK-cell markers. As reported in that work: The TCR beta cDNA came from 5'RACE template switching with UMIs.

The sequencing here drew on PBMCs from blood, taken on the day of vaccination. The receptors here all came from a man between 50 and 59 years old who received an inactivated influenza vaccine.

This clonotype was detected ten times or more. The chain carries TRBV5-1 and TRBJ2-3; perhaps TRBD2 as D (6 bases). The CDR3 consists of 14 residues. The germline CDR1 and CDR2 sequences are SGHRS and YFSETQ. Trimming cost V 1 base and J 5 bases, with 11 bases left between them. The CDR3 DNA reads TGCGCCAGCAGCTTGTCGGGGGTTGTAGATACGCAGTATTTT. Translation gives CASSLSGVVDTQYF.

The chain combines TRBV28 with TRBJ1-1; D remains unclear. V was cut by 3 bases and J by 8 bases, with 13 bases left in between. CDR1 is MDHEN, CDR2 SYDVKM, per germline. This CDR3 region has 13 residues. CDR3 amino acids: CASSFRTGREAFF. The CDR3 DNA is TGTGCCAGCAGTTTTCGTACTGGGAGAGAAGCTTTCTTT.

The CDR3 bases are TGTGCCAGCAGTTACCGCGTGGGGACAGCCTCCTACAATGAGCAGTTCTTC. Protein product: CASSYRVGTASYNEQFF. V usage is TRBV6-2 or TRBV6-3 and J usage is TRBJ2-1, with 7 bases matching TRBD1. V dropped 2 bases and J dropped 0; count of bases not matched to a gene: 7. The CDR3 has 17 amino acids. Germline values: CDR1 MNHEY, CDR2 SVGEGT.

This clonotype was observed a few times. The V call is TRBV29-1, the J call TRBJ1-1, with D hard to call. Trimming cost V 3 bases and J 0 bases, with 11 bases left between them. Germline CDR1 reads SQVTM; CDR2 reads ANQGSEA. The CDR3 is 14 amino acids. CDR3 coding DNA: TGCAGCGTTGAGGCGCTCAGCATGAACACTGAAGCTTTCTTT. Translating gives CSVEALSMNTEAFF.

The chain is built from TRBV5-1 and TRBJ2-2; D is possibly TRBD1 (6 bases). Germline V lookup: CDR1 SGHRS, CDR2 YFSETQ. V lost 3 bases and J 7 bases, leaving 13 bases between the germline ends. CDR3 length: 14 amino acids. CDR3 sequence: CASSWTATFGELFF. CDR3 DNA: TGCGCCAGCAGCTGGACAGCTACCTTCGGGGAGCTGTTTTTT. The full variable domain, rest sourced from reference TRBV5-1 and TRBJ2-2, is KAGVTQTPRYLIKTRGQQVTLSCSPISGHRSVSWYQQTPGQGLQFLFEYFSETQRNKGNFPGRFSGRQFSNSRSEMNVSTLELGDSALYLCASSWTATFGELFFGEGSRLTVL.

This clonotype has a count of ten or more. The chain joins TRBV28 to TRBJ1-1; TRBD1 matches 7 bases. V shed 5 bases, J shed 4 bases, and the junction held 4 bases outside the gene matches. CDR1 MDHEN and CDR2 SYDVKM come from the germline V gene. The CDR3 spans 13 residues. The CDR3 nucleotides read TGTGCCAGCAGTCTCGGGACAGCCACTGAAGCTTTCTTT. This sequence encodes CASSLGTATEAFF.

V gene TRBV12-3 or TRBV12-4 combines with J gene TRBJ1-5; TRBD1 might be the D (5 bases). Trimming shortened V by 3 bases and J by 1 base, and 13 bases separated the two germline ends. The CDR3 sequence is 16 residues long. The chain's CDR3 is CASSLGTGSSNQPQHF. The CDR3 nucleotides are TGTGCCAGCAGTTTGGGGACCGGTTCGAGCAATCAGCCCCAGCATTTT.

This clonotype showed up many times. The CDR3 is CASSLEYTGELFF. Here the CDR3 DNA reads TGCGCCAGCAGCTTGGAGTACACCGGGGAGCTGTTTTTT. The chain links TRBV5-1 to TRBJ2-2; D is unclear. The germline V and J ends were trimmed by 0 bases and 3 bases, with 3 bases remaining between them. This CDR3 spans 13 amino acids. Germline loops: CDR1 SGHRS, CDR2 YFSETQ.

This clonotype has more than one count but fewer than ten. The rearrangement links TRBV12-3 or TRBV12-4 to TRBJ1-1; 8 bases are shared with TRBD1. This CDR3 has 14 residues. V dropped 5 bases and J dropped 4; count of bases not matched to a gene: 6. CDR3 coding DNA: TGTGCCAGCAGTACCCGACAGGGGACCACTGAAGCTTTCTTT. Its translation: CASSTRQGTTEAFF.

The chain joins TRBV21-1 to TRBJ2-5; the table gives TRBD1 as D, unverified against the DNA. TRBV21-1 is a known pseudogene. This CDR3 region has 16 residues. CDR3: CASSKNPGRNQETQYF. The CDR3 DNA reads TGTGCCAGCAGCAAAAACCCGGGACGGAACCAAGAGACCCAGTACTTC.

CDR3 protein: CASSLPGLGARTQYF. CDR3 bases: TGTGCCAGCAGTTTGCCGGGACTAGGGGCGAGGACGCAGTATTTT. The chain is built from TRBV6-2 or TRBV6-3 and TRBJ2-3; 8 bases are shared with TRBD2. V shed 4 bases and J 9 bases; nucleotides not matched to a gene: 12. The CDR3 has 15 residues. Germline V lookup: CDR1 MNHEY, CDR2 SVGEGT.

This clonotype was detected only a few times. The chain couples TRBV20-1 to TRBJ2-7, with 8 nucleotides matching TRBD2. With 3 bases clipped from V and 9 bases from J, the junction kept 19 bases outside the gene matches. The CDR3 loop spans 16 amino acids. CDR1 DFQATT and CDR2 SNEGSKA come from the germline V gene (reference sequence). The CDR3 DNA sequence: TGCAGTGCTAGCGGTGGGGAGGCTAGCGGGCCTGCATGGCAGTACTTC. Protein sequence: CSASGGEASGPAWQYF.

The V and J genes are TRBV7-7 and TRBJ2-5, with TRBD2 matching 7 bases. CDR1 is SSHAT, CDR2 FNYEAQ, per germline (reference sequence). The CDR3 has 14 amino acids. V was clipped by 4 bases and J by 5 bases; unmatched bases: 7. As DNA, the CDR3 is TGTGCCAGCAGCTACCCGGGGAGGGATGAGACCCAGTACTTC. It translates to CASSYPGRDETQYF.

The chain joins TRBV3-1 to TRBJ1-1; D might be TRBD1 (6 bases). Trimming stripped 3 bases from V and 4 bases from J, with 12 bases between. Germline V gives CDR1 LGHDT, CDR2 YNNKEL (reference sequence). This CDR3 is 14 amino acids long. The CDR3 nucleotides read TGTGCCAGCAGCCACCTCAGGGGTGGCACTGAAGCTTTCTTT. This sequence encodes CASSHLRGGTEAFF.

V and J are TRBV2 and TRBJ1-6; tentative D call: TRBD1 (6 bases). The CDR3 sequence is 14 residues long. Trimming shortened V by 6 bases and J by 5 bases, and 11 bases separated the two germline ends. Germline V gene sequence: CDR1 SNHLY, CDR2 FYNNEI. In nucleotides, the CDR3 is TGTGCCAGCAGCGACAGGAGGAATAATTCACCCCTCCACTTT. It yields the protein CASSDRRNNSPLHF.

CDR3 amino acids: CASSFPILGGETTKNIQYF. DNA of the CDR3: TGTGCCAGCAGTTTTCCCATCCTAGGGGGTGAGACTACCAAAAACATTCAGTACTTC. This sequence joins TRBV28 and TRBJ2-4, with TRBD1 as a possible D gene (6 bases). Germline CDR1 and CDR2: MDHEN and SYDVKM. Trimming cost V 3 bases and J 2 bases, with 23 bases left between them. The CDR3 length is 19 residues.

CDR3 protein: CASSGWGFDSPLHF. The CDR3 DNA is TGTGCCAGCAGTGGATGGGGTTTTGACTCACCCCTCCACTTT. V is TRBV25-1 and J is TRBJ1-6, with D unclear. Germline CDR1 MGHDK, CDR2 SYGVNS. This CDR3 has 14 residues. Trimming stripped 4 bases from V and 10 bases from J, with 14 bases between. The whole variable domain, remainder taken from reference TRBV25-1 and TRBJ1-6, is EADIYQTPRYLVIGTGKKITLECSQTMGHDKMYWYQQDPGMELHLIHYSYGVNSTEKGDLSSESTVSRIRTEHFPLTLESARPSHTSQYLCASSGWGFDSPLHFGNGTRLTVT.

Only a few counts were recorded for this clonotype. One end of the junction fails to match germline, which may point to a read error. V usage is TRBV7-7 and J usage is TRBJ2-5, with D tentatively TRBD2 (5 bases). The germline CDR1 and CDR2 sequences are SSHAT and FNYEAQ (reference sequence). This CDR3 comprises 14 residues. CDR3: CASSPGSGAGTQYF. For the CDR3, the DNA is TGTGCTAGCAGCCCGGGTTCGGGCGCGGGGACCCAGTACTTC.

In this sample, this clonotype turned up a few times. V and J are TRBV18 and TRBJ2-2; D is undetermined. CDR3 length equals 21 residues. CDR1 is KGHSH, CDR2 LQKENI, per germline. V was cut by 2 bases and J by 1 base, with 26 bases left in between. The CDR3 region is CASSPSPASSRTYLNTGELFF. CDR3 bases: TGTGCCAGCTCACCAAGCCCAGCATCGAGCAGAACCTACTTGAACACCGGGGAGCTGTTTTTT.

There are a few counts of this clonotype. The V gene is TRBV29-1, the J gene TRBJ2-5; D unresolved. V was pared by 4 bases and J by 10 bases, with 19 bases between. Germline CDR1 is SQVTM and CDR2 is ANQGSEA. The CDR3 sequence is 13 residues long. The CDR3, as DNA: TGCAGCGTTGTTCGGCCTTCCGTCGGGTACCAGTACTTC. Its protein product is CSVVRPSVGYQYF. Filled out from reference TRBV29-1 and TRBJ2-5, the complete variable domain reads SAVISQKPSRDICQRGTSLTIQCQVDSQVTMMFWYRQQPGQSLTLIATANQGSEATYESGFVIDKFPISRPNLTFSTLTVSNMSPEDSSIYLCSVVRPSVGYQYFGPGTRLLVL.

CDR3 coding DNA: TGTGCCAGTAGTATACAGGCAGTATACAATGAGCAGTTCTTC. This translates into CASSIQAVYNEQFF. V gene TRBV19 combines with J gene TRBJ2-1, with unresolved D. V lost 2 bases and J lost 4, with 9 bases in between. Looked up from germline, CDR1 is LNHDA and CDR2 is SQIVND (reference sequence). CDR3 length: 14 residues.

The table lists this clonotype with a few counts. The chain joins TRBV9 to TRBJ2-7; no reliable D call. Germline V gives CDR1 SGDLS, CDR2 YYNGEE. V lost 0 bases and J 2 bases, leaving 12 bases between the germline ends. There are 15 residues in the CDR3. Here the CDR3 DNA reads TGTGCCAGCAGCGTAGGGGTCAGCCATACCTACGAGCAGTACTTC. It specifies CASSVGVSHTYEQYF.

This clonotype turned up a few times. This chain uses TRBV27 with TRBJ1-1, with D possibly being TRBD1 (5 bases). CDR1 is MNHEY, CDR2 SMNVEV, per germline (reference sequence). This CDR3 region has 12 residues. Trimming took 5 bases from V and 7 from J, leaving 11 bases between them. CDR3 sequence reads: CASSDSRSEAFF. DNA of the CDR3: TGTGCCAGCAGTGACAGCCGCAGTGAAGCTTTCTTT.

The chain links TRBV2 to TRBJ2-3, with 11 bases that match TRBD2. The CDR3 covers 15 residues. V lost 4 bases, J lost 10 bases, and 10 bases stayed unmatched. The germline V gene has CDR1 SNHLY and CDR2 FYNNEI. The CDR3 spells CASSGLAGSPPPQYF. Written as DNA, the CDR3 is TGTGCCAGCAGTGGACTAGCGGGATCCCCCCCTCCGCAGTATTTT. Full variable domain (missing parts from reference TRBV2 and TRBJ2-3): EPEVTQTPSHQVTQMGQEVILRCVPISNHLYFYWYRQILGQKVEFLVSFYNNEISEKSEIFDDQFSVERPDGSNFTLKIRSTKLEDSAMYFCASSGLAGSPPPQYFGPGTRLTVL.

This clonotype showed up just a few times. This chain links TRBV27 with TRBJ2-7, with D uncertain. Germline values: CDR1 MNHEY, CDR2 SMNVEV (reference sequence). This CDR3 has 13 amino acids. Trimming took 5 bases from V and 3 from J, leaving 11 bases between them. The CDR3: CASSNTPNYEQYF. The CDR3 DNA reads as TGTGCCAGCAGTAACACCCCAAACTACGAGCAGTACTTC.

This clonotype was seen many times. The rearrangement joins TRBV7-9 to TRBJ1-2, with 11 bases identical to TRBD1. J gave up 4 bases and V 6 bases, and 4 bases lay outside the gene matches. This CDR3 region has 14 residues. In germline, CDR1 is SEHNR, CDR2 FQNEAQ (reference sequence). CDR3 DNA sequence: TGTGCCAGCAGTCCTGGGACAGGGGGCTATGGCTACACCTTC. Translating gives CASSPGTGGYGYTF.

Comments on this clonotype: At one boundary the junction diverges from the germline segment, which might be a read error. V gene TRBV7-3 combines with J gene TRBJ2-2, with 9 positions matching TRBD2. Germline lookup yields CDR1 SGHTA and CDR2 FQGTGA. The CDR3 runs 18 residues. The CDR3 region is CASSLTLAGATNTGELFF. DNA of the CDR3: TGTGCCAGCAGCCTAACTTTAGCGGGAGCTACGAACACCGGGGAGCTGTTTTTT.